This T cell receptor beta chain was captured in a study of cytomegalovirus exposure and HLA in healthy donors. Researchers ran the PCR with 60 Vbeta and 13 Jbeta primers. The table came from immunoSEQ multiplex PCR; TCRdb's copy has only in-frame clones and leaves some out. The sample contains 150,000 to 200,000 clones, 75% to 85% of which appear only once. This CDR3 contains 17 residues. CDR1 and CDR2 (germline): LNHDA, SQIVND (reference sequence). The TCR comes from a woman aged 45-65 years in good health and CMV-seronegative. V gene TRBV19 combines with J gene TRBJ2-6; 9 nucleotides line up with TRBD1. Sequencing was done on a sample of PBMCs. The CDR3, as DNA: TGTCCACGGGATTGGGACAGGGTGAGCTCTGGGGCCAACGTCCTGACTTTC. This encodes CPRDWDRVSSGANVLTF.